A selection of T cell receptor beta chains follows, all from one sample in a study of shared clonotypes between healthy human individuals. Produced via immunoSEQ multiplex PCR; TCRdb's table is partial and in-frame only. The sample lists roughly 2.1 million clones; roughly 91% were seen once. The source material was naive CD8+ T cells from PBMCs. The receptors were sampled from a man aged 18 to 30 in good health. Some clones in this sample may be carry-over from other donors' samples. CDR3s include the opening cysteine and the closing phenylalanine or tryptophan. D genes are given only for firm matches. Rows may omit the clone size; those that give it use once, few, many or a size class.

NA	TRBV27	TRBJ2-7	TRBD1	TGTGCCAGCAGTCCAAGCCTGGGACAGGCATCCTACGAGCAGTACTTC	CASSPSLGQASYEQYF
few	TRBV9	TRBJ1-1	NA	TGTGCCAGCAGCGTAGGAGGGGGTCGTGCTGAAGCTTTCTTT	CASSVGGGRAEAFF
NA	TRBV7-9	TRBJ2-7	NA	TGTGCCAGCAGCTTATTTGGCCCTGACGAGCAGTACTTC	CASSLFGPDEQYF
NA	TRBV29-1	TRBJ1-2	NA	TGCAGCGTTGAGACGGGCAGGGAGGCCTATGGCTACACCTTC	CSVETGREAYGYTF
NA	TRBV5-6	TRBJ2-5	NA	TGTGCCAGCAGCTTCAGAGAGACCCAGTACTTC	CASSFRETQYF
NA	TRBV11-2	TRBJ2-7	TRBD2	TGTGCCAGCAGCTTGGGGCTAGCGGGAGTTGCCGAGCAGTACTTC	CASSLGLAGVAEQYF
NA	TRBV9	TRBJ2-7	NA	TGTGCCAGCAGCTCAGACTACGAGCAGTACTTC	CASSSDYEQYF
NA	TRBV19	TRBJ1-2	TRBD1	TGTGCCAGTAGTATTAGGACAGGCACTAATGGCTACACCTTC	CASSIRTGTNGYTF
NA	TRBV4-1	TRBJ2-5	NA	TGCGCCAGCAGCCAAGACAATCCGGAGACCCAGTACTTC	CASSQDNPETQYF
once	TRBV4-3	TRBJ1-1	TRBD1	TGCGCCAGCAGCCAATGGGTCGGGACAGGGCTAGGTGAATTGGACACTGAAGCTTTCTTT	CASSQWVGTGLGELDTEAFF
NA	TRBV27	TRBJ2-7	NA	TGTGCCAGCACCCCATTCCGAGGGAGTGGAGTTGACGAGCAGTACTTC	CASTPFRGSGVDEQYF
NA	TRBV7-2	TRBJ2-7	NA	TGTGCCAGCAGCTTAGGCATTCAGGCCAGGGGCCTGCGCGAGCAGTACTTC	CASSLGIQARGLREQYF
NA	TRBV27	TRBJ2-2	TRBD1	TGTGCCAGCAGTGAATCCGGGACAGGGGGAGTGTACACCTGGGGGGAGCTGTTTTTT	CASSESGTGGVYTWGELFF